These 30 T cell receptor beta chains originate from one sample sequenced in a study of T cell repertoires in cytomegalovirus infection. TCRdb reanalysed the reads using MiXCR and keeps one entry per CDR3 protein. The table lists hundreds of thousands of distinct CDR3 sequences, about 29% of them singletons. Antigen specificity for these receptors is unknown. Sequences were derived from cultured PBMCs, sampled from culture after CMV antigen stimulation. These receptors all stem from a human donor in good health (CMV status not recorded). Some clones in this sample may be carry-over from other donors' samples.

This sequence joins TRBV6-8 and TRBJ2-7; 9 positions match TRBD2. Germline lookup yields CDR1 MNHGY and CDR2 SAAAGT. J gave up 7 bases and V 4 bases, and 8 bases lay outside the gene matches. This CDR3 comprises 14 residues. The CDR3 sequence is CASSSLAGEREQYF. CDR3 DNA sequence: TGTGCCAGCAGTTCGTTAGCGGGAGAGAGAGAGCAGTACTTC.

V and J are TRBV18 and TRBJ1-4; unclear D gene. The CDR3 is 17 residues long. The V end was cut by 2 bases, the J end by 2 bases, with 15 bases between. Germline V lookup: CDR1 KGHSH, CDR2 LQKENI. CDR3 nucleotide sequence: TGTGCCAGCTCACCATCATTCCTCGAGGCCACTAATGAAAAACTGTTTTTT. It encodes CASSPSFLEATNEKLFF.

Many counts were recorded for this clonotype. CDR3 DNA sequence: TGTGCCAGCAGCTTAGATCGCGGGAGGGCGGAATCAGCCAAAAACATTCAGTACTTC. The encoded protein is CASSLDRGRAESAKNIQYF. The chain recombines TRBV11-2 with TRBJ2-4; 9 bases map to TRBD2. Germline V gene data show CDR1 as SGHAT and CDR2 as FQNNGV. The V segment lost 0 bases and the J segment 0 bases; nucleotides outside the gene matches: 9. This CDR3 has 19 amino acids.

This clonotype was detected a few times. This rearrangement joins TRBV28 to TRBJ2-3; D might be TRBD1 (5 bases). The V gene lost 8 bases and the J gene lost 7 bases, with 10 bases spanning the gap. Germline CDR1 MDHEN, CDR2 SYDVKM. The CDR3 length is 11 residues. In DNA form, the CDR3 reads TGTGCCAGCTCAGGGTTGAATACGCAGTATTTT. This sequence encodes CASSGLNTQYF.

This clonotype was observed a few times. The rearrangement links TRBV6-5 to TRBJ2-1; the match to TRBD2 covers 8 bases. Trimming at V came to 0 bases and at J to 6 bases, leaving 4 bases not matched to a gene. From germline, CDR1 is MNHEY and CDR2 SVGAGI. This CDR3 contains 15 residues. CDR3 region: CASSYSAGGGNEQFF. The CDR3, as DNA: TGTGCCAGCAGTTACTCTGCGGGGGGAGGCAATGAGCAGTTCTTC.

The CDR3 region has the DNA TGTGCCAGCAGTTCACACGAATATCAGGGGAGGACTAATGAAAAACTGTTTTTT. This translates into CASSSHEYQGRTNEKLFF. The rearrangement uses TRBV12-3 or TRBV12-4 and TRBJ1-4, with D possibly matching TRBD1 (6 bases). The CDR3 loop spans 18 amino acids. Trimming cost V 4 bases and J 2 bases, with 20 bases left between them.

The gene calls are TRBV19 and TRBJ2-1, with D unresolved. CDR1 is LNHDA, CDR2 SQIVND, per germline (reference sequence). This CDR3 region has 13 residues. Trimming took off 4 bases at V and 3 bases at J, with 7 bases between the two ends. This CDR3 is CASSKADYNEQFF. Here the CDR3 DNA reads TGTGCCAGTAGTAAGGCAGACTACAATGAGCAGTTCTTC.

The rearrangement links TRBV27 to TRBJ1-6, with D possibly matching TRBD1 (6 bases). V lost 8 bases to trimming and J lost 6 bases, with 14 bases between them. CDR1 and CDR2 (germline): MNHEY, SMNVEV (reference sequence). The CDR3 has 14 amino acids. CDR3 in DNA: TGTGCCAGCGGGAACAGGGCGGTTAATTCACCCCTCCACTTT. Its translation is CASGNRAVNSPLHF.

V and J are TRBV11-2 and TRBJ2-7; TRBD2 agrees at 11 bases. The CDR3 is 14 residues long. Germline V gives CDR1 SGHAT, CDR2 FQNNGV. V lost 7 bases, J lost 1 base, and 3 bases stayed unmatched. The CDR3 nucleotides read TGTGCCAGCATGCTAGCGGGAGGATCCTACGAGCAGTACTTC. Translation: CASMLAGGSYEQYF.

The rearrangement joins TRBV5-1 to TRBJ2-6; TRBD2 matches at 15 bases. This CDR3 spans 17 amino acids. Trimming at V came to 4 bases and at J to 3 bases, leaving 2 bases not matched to a gene. Germline loops: CDR1 SGHRS, CDR2 YFSETQ. The chain's CDR3 is CASSQGLAGGGANVLTF. CDR3 nucleotide sequence: TGCGCCAGCAGCCAGGGACTAGCGGGAGGTGGGGCCAACGTCCTGACTTTC.

This clonotype was detected many times. The chain recombines TRBV29-1 with TRBJ2-7; 10 bases map to TRBD2. The CDR3 extends over 17 amino acids. The V and J ends lost 0 bases and 2 bases, in that order; junction bases with no gene match: 10. CDR1 and CDR2 from the germline V gene are SQVTM and ANQGSEA. The CDR3 sequence: CSVEDPSSGRAPYEQYF. DNA for the CDR3: TGCAGCGTTGAAGATCCGAGCAGCGGGAGGGCACCCTACGAGCAGTACTTC.

This clonotype was seen more than once but under ten times. J is TRBJ2-7 and V is TRBV7-2; tentatively, D is TRBD1 (6 bases). The CDR3 has 14 residues. Germline V gene data show CDR1 as SGHTA and CDR2 as FQGNSA. V lost 5 bases and J 3 bases, leaving 14 bases between the germline ends. The CDR3 DNA sequence: TGTGCCAGCAGCCAATCCGGACAGTACTACGAGCAGTACTTC. Translation gives CASSQSGQYYEQYF. The full variable domain, completed using reference TRBV7-2 and TRBJ2-7, is GAGVSQSPSNKVTEKGKDVELRCDPISGHTALYWYRQSLGQGLEFLIYFQGNSAPDKSGLPSDRFSAERTGGSVSTLTIQRTQQEDSAVYLCASSQSGQYYEQYFGPGTRLTVT.

The chain joins TRBV10-3 to TRBJ1-5, with 8 bases aligning to TRBD1. V gave up 2 bases and J gave up 5 bases; unmatched junction bases: 11. Germline loops: CDR1 ENHRY, CDR2 SYGVKD. The CDR3 loop spans 17 amino acids. The CDR3 bases are TGTGCCATCAGTGAGACGAGACAGGGGTTTGACTATCAGCCCCAGCATTTT. Its protein product is CAISETRQGFDYQPQHF.

V is TRBV20-1 and J is TRBJ1-2; 7 positions match TRBD1. Trimming at V came to 1 base and at J to 5 bases, leaving 4 bases not matched to a gene. Germline V gene sequence: CDR1 DFQATT, CDR2 SNEGSKA (reference sequence). This CDR3 has 13 amino acids. CDR3 loop: CSARGGQTYGYTF. The CDR3 DNA is TGCAGTGCTAGAGGGGGACAGACTTATGGCTACACCTTC.

This clonotype was picked up a small number of times. The rearrangement uses TRBV7-6 and TRBJ2-1; D possibly corresponds to TRBD1 (6 bases). The V gene's germline CDR1 is SGHVS and CDR2 FNYEAQ. Between the trimmed V and J ends, which lost 5 bases and 0 bases, there was a span of 8 bases. This CDR3 comprises 14 residues. CDR3 residues: CASSRGFSYNEQFF. The CDR3 DNA sequence: TGTGCCAGCAGCAGGGGGTTCTCCTACAATGAGCAGTTCTTC.

The chain combines TRBV19 with TRBJ1-2, with D perhaps TRBD1 (6 bases). The V gene lost 9 bases and the J gene lost 8 bases, with 16 bases spanning the gap. Germline V gives CDR1 LNHDA, CDR2 SQIVND (reference sequence). The CDR3 has 12 residues. CDR3 loop: CASAGQMVGYTF. The CDR3, as DNA: TGTGCCAGCGCCGGACAGATGGTCGGCTACACCTTC.

This clonotype turned up a few times. This sequence joins TRBV5-1 and TRBJ1-4; D is perhaps TRBD1 (6 bases). Trimming pared 7 bases from V and 3 bases from J, leaving 13 bases between. CDR3 length equals 14 residues. Germline CDR1 reads SGHRS; CDR2 reads YFSETQ. The CDR3: CASRPGGPNEKLFF. The CDR3 bases are TGCGCCAGCCGCCCGGGGGGGCCTAATGAAAAACTGTTTTTT.

The table lists this clonotype with many counts. This chain connects TRBV7-2 to TRBJ2-7; 11 bases map to TRBD2. In germline, CDR1 is SGHTA, CDR2 FQGNSA. The CDR3 is 16 amino acids. The V gene end was trimmed by 0 bases and the J gene end by 0 bases; junction bases not matched to a gene: 1. The CDR3 bases are TGTGCCAGCAGCTTAGCGGGGACTAGCGGCTCCTACGAGCAGTACTTC. Protein product: CASSLAGTSGSYEQYF.

This clonotype was detected ten times or more. The CDR3 is CASSQRVAGASYNEQFF. The CDR3 DNA follows: TGCGCCAGCAGCCAAAGAGTGGCGGGAGCCTCCTACAATGAGCAGTTCTTC. V and J are TRBV4-1 and TRBJ2-1; 7 bases are a match to TRBD2. Losses at the gene ends were 2 bases for V and 0 bases for J; bases not matched to a gene: 7. In germline, CDR1 is MGHRA, CDR2 YSYEKL. This CDR3 comprises 17 residues.

This clonotype was seen ten or more times. The chain recombines TRBV7-8 with TRBJ1-6; D is ambiguous. This CDR3 contains 13 residues. Germline CDR1 SGHVS, CDR2 FQNEAQ. V was shortened by 0 bases and J by 7 bases, with 4 bases between the two germline ends. CDR3: CASSLARNSPLHF. CDR3 DNA: TGTGCCAGCAGCTTAGCGCGCAATTCACCCCTCCACTTT.

This clonotype showed up many times. V gene TRBV7-2 combines with J gene TRBJ2-5; TRBD2 matches at 13 bases. Per germline, CDR1 SGHTA and CDR2 FQGNSA. The CDR3 runs 18 residues. The V and J ends lost 5 bases and 4 bases, in that order; junction bases with no gene match: 13. CDR3 nucleotides: TGTGCCAGCAGCCTTACTAGGGGACTAGCGGGAAGAGGAGAGACCCAGTACTTC. Amino acid sequence: CASSLTRGLAGRGETQYF.

The chain is built from TRBV12-3 or TRBV12-4 and TRBJ1-2; unclear D gene. The CDR3 sequence is 15 residues long. V lost 2 bases, J lost 9 bases, and 19 bases lay in between. The CDR3 loop reads CASSLQRRSLYSYTF. CDR3 coding DNA: TGTGCCAGCAGTTTACAGAGACGGAGTCTGTATAGCTACACCTTC.

This clonotype was observed a few times. The chain couples TRBV28 to TRBJ2-3; D unresolved. Trimming left V 7 bases short and J 2 bases short, with 7 bases between. CDR1 MDHEN and CDR2 SYDVKM come from the germline V gene. CDR3 size: 12 residues. In nucleotides, the CDR3 is TGTGCCAGCATTTCCCACACAGATACGCAGTATTTT. Translating it yields CASISHTDTQYF. The entire variable domain, with the rest obtained from reference TRBV28 and TRBJ2-3, is as follows: DVKVTQSSRYLVKRTGEKVFLECVQDMDHENMFWYRQDPGLGLRLIYFSYDVKMKEKGDIPEGYSVSREKKERFSLILESASTNQTSMYLCASISHTDTQYFGPGTRLTVL.

This sequence joins TRBV18 and TRBJ2-5; no clear D gene. V was pared by 3 bases and J by 0 bases, with 2 bases between. CDR1 is KGHSH and CDR2 is LQKENI in the germline V gene. The CDR3 loop spans 12 amino acids. CDR3 bases: TGTGCCAGCTCACCGTACCAAGAGACCCAGTACTTC. This sequence encodes CASSPYQETQYF.

The rearrangement uses TRBV29-1 and TRBJ1-2; D gene uncertain. The length of the CDR3 is 12 residues. CDR1 is SQVTM and CDR2 is ANQGSEA in the germline V gene. V gave up 4 bases and J gave up 5 bases, with 11 bases separating them. Here the CDR3 DNA reads TGCAGCGTTGGGGGAGCAGAGTATGGCTACACCTTC. Translating gives CSVGGAEYGYTF. The whole variable domain, remainder taken from reference TRBV29-1 and TRBJ1-2, is SAVISQKPSRDICQRGTSLTIQCQVDSQVTMMFWYRQQPGQSLTLIATANQGSEATYESGFVIDKFPISRPNLTFSTLTVSNMSPEDSSIYLCSVGGAEYGYTFGSGTRLTVV.

This clonotype has a handful of counts. The chain recombines TRBV24-1 with TRBJ2-1; 14 bases map to TRBD2. The CDR3 spans 15 residues. Trimming at V came to 9 bases and at J to 4 bases, leaving 4 bases not matched to a gene. Per germline, CDR1 KGHDR and CDR2 SFDVKD. The CDR3 region is CATPGLAGVYNEQFF. The CDR3 bases are TGTGCCACCCCGGGACTAGCGGGAGTGTACAATGAGCAGTTCTTC.

This rearrangement joins TRBV5-6 to TRBJ2-5; D call uncertain. This CDR3 is 15 amino acids long. Germline CDR1 is SGHDT and CDR2 is YYEEEE. V lost 0 bases, J lost 2 bases, and 11 bases lay in between. CDR3 sequence reads: CASSLDRLYQETQYF. Written as DNA, the CDR3 is TGTGCCAGCAGCTTGGACCGCCTATATCAAGAGACCCAGTACTTC.

This clonotype has just a few counts. The V call is TRBV3-1, the J call TRBJ1-6, with D unresolved. This CDR3 region has 16 residues. Per germline, CDR1 LGHDT and CDR2 YNNKEL (reference sequence). The ends were cut back, 4 bases at V and 7 bases at J, with 17 bases in the middle. CDR3: CASSPIWRGRNSPLHF. In nucleotides, the CDR3 is TGTGCCAGCAGCCCTATATGGCGGGGTCGGAATTCACCCCTCCACTTT.

The genes are TRBV4-3 and TRBJ1-1; D gene uncertain. Trimming left V 0 bases short and J 11 bases short, with 7 bases between. The CDR3 sequence is 11 residues long. Germline V lookup: CDR1 LGHNA, CDR2 YSLEER. CDR3 region: CASSQDRRAFF. The CDR3 DNA reads as TGCGCCAGCAGCCAAGATAGGAGGGCTTTCTTT.

The chain recombines TRBV12-3 or TRBV12-4 with TRBJ2-1; 8 bases agree with TRBD1. V dropped 4 bases and J dropped 10; count of bases not matched to a gene: 3. The CDR3 runs 12 residues. The CDR3 nucleotides read TGTGCCAGCAGTTCCAGGGGGCTGGAGCAGTTCTTC. Amino acids: CASSSRGLEQFF.